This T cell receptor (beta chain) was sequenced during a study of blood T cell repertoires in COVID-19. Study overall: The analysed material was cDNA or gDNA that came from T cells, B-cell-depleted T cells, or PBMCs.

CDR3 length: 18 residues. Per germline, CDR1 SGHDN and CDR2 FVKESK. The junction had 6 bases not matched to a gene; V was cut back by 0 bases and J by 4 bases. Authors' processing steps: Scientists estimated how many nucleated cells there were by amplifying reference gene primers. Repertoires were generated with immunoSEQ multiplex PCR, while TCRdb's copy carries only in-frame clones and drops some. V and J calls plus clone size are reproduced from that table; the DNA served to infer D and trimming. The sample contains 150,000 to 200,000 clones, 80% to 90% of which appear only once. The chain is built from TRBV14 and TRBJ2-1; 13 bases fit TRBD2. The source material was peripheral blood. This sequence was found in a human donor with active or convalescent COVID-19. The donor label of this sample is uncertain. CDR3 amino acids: CASSQDPWTSGGYNEQFF. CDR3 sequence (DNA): TGTGCCAGCAGCCAAGACCCGTGGACTAGCGGGGGTTACAATGAGCAGTTCTTC.